This T cell receptor beta chain is drawn from a study of molecular identifiers for immune sequencing clone quantification. MiXCR was run by TCRdb on the PCR reads, yielding one entry per CDR3 protein. The sample lists over 550,000 distinct CDR3 sequences; roughly 25% were seen once. This clonotype occurred a few times. A clone one base away is much larger, so this may be a read error. CDR1 MNHNS and CDR2 SASEGT come from the germline V gene. This CDR3 is built from 19 residues. The TCR comes from a human donor in good health. Some libraries in this study had Jurkat cell RNA spiked in. This chain joins TRBV6-1 and TRBJ2-3, with 12 positions matching TRBD2. The sequenced sample was naive CD8+ T cells from blood, with Jurkat cell RNA spiked in. Described subset: FACS-sorted CD8+CD4-CCR7+CD45RA+ naive T cells. For the CDR3, the DNA is TGTGCCAGCAGTGAAGCTGGGACTAGCGGGTCAAGAGGACTAGATATGCAGTATTTT. Its translation: CASSEAGTSGSRGLDMQYF.